The next 5 T cell receptor beta chains were all read from a single sample in a study of T cells in Graves' hyperthyroidism and ophthalmopathy. Amplification of TCR beta CDR3 regions was performed using RNA transcripts as template. TCR CDR3 underwent first-round RT-PCR with the HTBI primer set. TCRdb recomputed calls from the multiplex PCR reads with MiXCR, one row per CDR3 protein. This table holds hundreds of thousands of distinct CDR3 sequences, around 15% found once. Sequencing used blood. These receptors all come from a woman between 35 and 50 years old with Graves' ophthalmopathy.

The chain combines TRBV15 with TRBJ1-3; 7 bases agree with TRBD1. The ends lost 1 base at V and 3 bases at J; junction bases unmatched: 3. The CDR3 is 15 residues long. Germline-derived CDR1 and CDR2 are LNHNV and YYDKDF (reference sequence). Here the CDR3 reads CATSRAQGNGNTIYF. The CDR3 DNA follows: TGTGCCACCAGCAGAGCACAGGGGAATGGAAACACCATATATTTT.

This clonotype was counted ten times or more. The V call is TRBV19, the J call TRBJ2-7; D is perhaps TRBD1 (6 bases). Germline CDR1 is LNHDA and CDR2 is SQIVND (reference sequence). Trimming removed 3 bases from V and 0 bases from J, with 9 bases in between. The CDR3 has 14 residues. CDR3: CASSMVDSSYEQYF. The CDR3 nucleotides read TGTGCCAGTAGTATGGTGGACAGCTCCTACGAGCAGTACTTC.

This clonotype was observed many times. The rearrangement joins TRBV7-2 to TRBJ2-7; D may correspond to TRBD1 or TRBD2 (6 bases each). With 3 bases removed from V and 4 bases from J, the gap between germline ends came to 13 bases. The CDR3 has 14 residues. Germline V gene lookup returns CDR1 SGHTA and CDR2 FQGNSA. CDR3 sequence reads: CASSFSGGGYEQYF. CDR3 bases: TGTGCCAGCAGCTTTAGCGGAGGGGGTTACGAGCAGTACTTC.

There are many counts of this clonotype. The V gene is TRBV29-1, the J gene TRBJ2-6; 8 nucleotides agree with TRBD1. This CDR3 is 15 amino acids long. The germline CDR1 and CDR2 sequences are SQVTM and ANQGSEA. V was pared by 4 bases and J by 1 base, with 3 bases of the junction left unmatched. This CDR3 reads CSVGQGRSGANVLTF. CDR3 bases: TGCAGCGTTGGACAGGGGAGGTCTGGGGCCAACGTCCTGACTTTC.

This clonotype came up many times. This rearrangement joins TRBV7-2 to TRBJ2-7; D might be TRBD2 (5 bases). The CDR3 runs to 14 residues. Trimming pared 5 bases from V and 2 bases from J, leaving 13 bases between. Germline values: CDR1 SGHTA, CDR2 FQGNSA. The DNA of the CDR3 is TGTGCCAGCAGCCCTGGACTTTTCACCTACGAGCAGTACTTC. Its protein product is CASSPGLFTYEQYF.